A selection of T cell receptor beta chains follows, all from one sample in a study of T cell repertoires in cytomegalovirus infection. TCRdb re-called the reads through MiXCR, storing one row per CDR3 protein. The table has under 200,000 distinct CDR3 sequences, 28% seen once; the top ten hold 30% to 40%. Sequenced input: PBMCs. The receptors derive from a human donor in good health (CMV status not recorded). Some clones in this sample may be carry-over from other donors' samples. The CDR3 runs from the conserved cysteine through the conserved F or W.

v_gene	j_gene	CDR3aa
TRBV14	TRBJ2-1	CASSPDFGGSYNEQFF
TRBV20-1	TRBJ1-1	CSAQRGVDEAFF
TRBV4-2	TRBJ2-1	CASSQDRDRGINEQFF
TRBV5-4	TRBJ1-2	CASSLGHLFGYTF
TRBV7-2	TRBJ1-1	CASSFLSFGTGLNTEAFF
TRBV7-2	TRBJ2-2	CASSVTSGGAGTGELFF
TRBV6-1	TRBJ1-2	CATSLTGNYGYTF
TRBV5-1	TRBJ1-1	CASSVSGGNTEAFF
TRBV7-2	TRBJ1-3	CASSLDRVSGNTIYF
TRBV29-1	TRBJ2-5	CSVARAGSKETQYF
TRBV2	TRBJ1-5	CASDVVNQPQHF
TRBV7-2	TRBJ2-7	CASSLKAGALSYEQYF
TRBV7-2	TRBJ1-2	CASSPQQGDGYTF
TRBV7-8	TRBJ2-7	CASSTGQGTHEQYF
TRBV7-2	TRBJ2-5	CASSMTTETQYF
TRBV20-1	TRBJ2-2	CSARGGDSRTGELFF
TRBV6-5	TRBJ1-2	CASSYSNQGRGYTF
TRBV20-1	TRBJ1-5	CSASTGAGGNQPQHF
TRBV7-2	TRBJ2-3	CASLSTDTQYF
TRBV20-1	TRBJ1-6	CSARDIRQDSPLHF
TRBV2	TRBJ2-7	CASRADSIYEQYF
TRBV5-5	TRBJ2-7	CASSSVLNTYEQYF
TRBV18	TRBJ1-5	CASSPPWVGPQHF
TRBV25-1	TRBJ2-2	CASSEFEGSGTGELFF
TRBV7-2	TRBJ2-5	CASSLGGQGSGETQYF
TRBV7-8	TRBJ2-3	CASSLAPRERRTDTQYF
TRBV5-6	TRBJ1-2	CASSYGTARYGYTF
TRBV7-6	TRBJ2-2	CASSFGTGSDTGELFF
TRBV4-3	TRBJ2-5	CASSQGTSGMETQYF
TRBV6-2/TRBV6-3	TRBJ2-3	CASGDPENTQYF
TRBV11-3	TRBJ2-2	CASSSQTSGELVF